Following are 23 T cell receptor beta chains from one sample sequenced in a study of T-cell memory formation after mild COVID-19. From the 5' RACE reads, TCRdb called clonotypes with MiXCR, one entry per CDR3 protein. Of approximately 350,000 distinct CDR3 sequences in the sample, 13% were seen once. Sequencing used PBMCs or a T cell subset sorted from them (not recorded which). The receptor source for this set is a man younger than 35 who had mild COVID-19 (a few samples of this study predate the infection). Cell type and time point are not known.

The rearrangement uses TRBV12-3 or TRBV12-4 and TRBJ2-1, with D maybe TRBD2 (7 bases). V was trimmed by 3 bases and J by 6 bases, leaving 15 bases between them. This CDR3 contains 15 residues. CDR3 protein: CASSLLGGAGNEQFF. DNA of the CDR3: TGTGCCAGCAGTTTGTTGGGGGGGGCAGGCAATGAGCAGTTCTTC.

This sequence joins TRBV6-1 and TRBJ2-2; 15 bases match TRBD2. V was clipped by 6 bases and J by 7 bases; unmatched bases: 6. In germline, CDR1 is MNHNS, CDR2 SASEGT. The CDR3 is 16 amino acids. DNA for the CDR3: TGTGCCAGCAGAGCTGGACTAGCGGGGGGGATCGGGGAGCTGTTTTTT. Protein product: CASRAGLAGGIGELFF.

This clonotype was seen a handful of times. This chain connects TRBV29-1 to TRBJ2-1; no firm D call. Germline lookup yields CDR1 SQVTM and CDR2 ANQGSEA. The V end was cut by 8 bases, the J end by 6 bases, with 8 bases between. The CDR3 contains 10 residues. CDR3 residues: CSSGVNEQFF. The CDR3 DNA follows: TGCAGCTCTGGCGTCAATGAGCAGTTCTTC.

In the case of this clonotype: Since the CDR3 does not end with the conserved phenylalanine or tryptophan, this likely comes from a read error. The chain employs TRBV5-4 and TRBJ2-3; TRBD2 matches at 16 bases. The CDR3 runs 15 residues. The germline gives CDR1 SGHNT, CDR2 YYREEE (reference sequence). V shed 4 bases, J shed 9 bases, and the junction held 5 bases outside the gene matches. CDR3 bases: TGTGCCAGCAGCGGGACTAGCGGGGGGGTTGACACGCAGTATATT. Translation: CASSGTSGGVDTQYI.

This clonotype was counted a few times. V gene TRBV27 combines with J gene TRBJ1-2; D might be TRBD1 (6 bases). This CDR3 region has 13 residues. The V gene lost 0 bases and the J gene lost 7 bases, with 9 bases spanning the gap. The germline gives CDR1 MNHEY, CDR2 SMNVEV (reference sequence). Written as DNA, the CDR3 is TGTGCCAGCAGTTTATCGGGGGCCTCTGGCTACACCTTC. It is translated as CASSLSGASGYTF.

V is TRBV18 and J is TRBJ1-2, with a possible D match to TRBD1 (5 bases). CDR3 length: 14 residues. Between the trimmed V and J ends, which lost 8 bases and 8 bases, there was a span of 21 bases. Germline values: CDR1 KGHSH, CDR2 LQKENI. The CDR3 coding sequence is TGTGCCAGCGTCGCGAACCAGGGTCCGGGCGGCTACACCTTC. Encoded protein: CASVANQGPGGYTF.

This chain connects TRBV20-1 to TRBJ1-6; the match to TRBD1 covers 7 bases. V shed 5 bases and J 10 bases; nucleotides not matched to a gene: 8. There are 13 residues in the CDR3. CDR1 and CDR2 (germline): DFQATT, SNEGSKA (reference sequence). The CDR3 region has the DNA TGCAGTGCTCATACAGGGGTTTCGTCACCCCTCCACTTT. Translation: CSAHTGVSSPLHF.

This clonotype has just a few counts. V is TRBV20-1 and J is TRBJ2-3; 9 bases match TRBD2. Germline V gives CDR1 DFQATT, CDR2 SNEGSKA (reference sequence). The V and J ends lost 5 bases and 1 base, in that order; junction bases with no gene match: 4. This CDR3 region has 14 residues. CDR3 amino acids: CSALSGGRTDTQYF. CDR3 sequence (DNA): TGCAGTGCTTTGAGCGGGGGGCGCACAGATACGCAGTATTTT.

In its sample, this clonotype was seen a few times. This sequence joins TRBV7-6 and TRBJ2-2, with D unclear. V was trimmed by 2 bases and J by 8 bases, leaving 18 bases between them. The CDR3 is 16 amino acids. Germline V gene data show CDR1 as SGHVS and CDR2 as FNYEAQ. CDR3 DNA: TGTGCCAGCAGCTTACAACATGGCGGTGGTCGAGGGGAGCTGTTTTTT. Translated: CASSLQHGGGRGELFF.

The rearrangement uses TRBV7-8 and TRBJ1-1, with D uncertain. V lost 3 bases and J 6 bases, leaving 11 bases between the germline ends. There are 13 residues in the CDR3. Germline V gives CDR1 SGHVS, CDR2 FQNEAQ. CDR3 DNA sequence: TGTGCCAGCAGCTTTCTGGGGAGGGCTGAAGCTTTCTTT. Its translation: CASSFLGRAEAFF.

CDR3 loop: CASSHRVRQETQYF. The DNA for the CDR3 is TGTGCCAGCAGCCACAGGGTTCGACAAGAGACCCAGTACTTC. The chain employs TRBV6-2 or TRBV6-3 and TRBJ2-5; a weak D match, TRBD1 (6 bases). Trimming stripped 6 bases from V and 2 bases from J, with 13 bases between. Germline V gives CDR1 MNHEY, CDR2 SVGEGT. CDR3 size: 14 residues.

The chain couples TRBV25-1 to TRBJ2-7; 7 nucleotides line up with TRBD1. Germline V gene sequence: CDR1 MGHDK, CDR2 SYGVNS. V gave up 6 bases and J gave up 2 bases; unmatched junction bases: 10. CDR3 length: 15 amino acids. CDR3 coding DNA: TGTGCCAGCAGGTTCTCGACAGGGTCAACCTACGAGCAGTACTTC. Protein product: CASRFSTGSTYEQYF.

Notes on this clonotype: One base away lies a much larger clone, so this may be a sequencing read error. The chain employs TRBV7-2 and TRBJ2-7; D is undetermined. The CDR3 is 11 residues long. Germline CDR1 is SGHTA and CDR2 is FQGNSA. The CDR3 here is CARSTAYEQYF. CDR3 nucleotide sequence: TGTGCCCGCAGCACAGCCTACGAGCAGTACTTC.

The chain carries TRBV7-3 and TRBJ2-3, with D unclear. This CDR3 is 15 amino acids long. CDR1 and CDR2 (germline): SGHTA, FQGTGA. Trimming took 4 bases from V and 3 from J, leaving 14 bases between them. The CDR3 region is CASSSGSHLTDTQYF. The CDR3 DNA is TGTGCCAGCAGCTCCGGGTCCCATCTAACAGATACGCAGTATTTT.

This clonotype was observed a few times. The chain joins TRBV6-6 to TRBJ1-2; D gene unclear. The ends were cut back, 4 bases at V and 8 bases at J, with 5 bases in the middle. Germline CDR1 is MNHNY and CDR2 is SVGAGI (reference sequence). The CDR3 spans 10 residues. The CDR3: CASSLGGYTF. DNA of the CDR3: TGTGCCAGCAGTTTAGGAGGCTACACCTTC.

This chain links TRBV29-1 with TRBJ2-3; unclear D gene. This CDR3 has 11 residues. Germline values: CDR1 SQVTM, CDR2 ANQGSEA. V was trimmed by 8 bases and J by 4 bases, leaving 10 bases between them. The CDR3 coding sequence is TGCAGCCTTACCTCTGCAGATACGCAGTATTTT. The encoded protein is CSLTSADTQYF.

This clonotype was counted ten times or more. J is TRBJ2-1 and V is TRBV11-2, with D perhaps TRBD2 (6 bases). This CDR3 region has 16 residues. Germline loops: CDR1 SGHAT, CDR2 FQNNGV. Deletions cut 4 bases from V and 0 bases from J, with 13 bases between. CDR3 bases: TGTGCCAGCAGCTCCGGGACTCACCTCTCCTACAATGAGCAGTTCTTC. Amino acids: CASSSGTHLSYNEQFF.

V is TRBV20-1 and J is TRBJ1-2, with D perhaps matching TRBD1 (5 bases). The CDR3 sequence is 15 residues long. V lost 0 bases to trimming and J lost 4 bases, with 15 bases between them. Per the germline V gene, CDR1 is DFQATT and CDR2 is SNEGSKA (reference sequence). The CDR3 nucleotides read TGCAGTGCTAGAGAAAGCGGGACGTCCATCTATGGCTACACCTTC. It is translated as CSARESGTSIYGYTF.

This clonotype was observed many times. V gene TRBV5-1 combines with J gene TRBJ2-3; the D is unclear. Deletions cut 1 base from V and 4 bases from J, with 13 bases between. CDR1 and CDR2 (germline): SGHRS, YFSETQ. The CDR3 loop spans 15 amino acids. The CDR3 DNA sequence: TGCGCCAGCAGCTTGAAAGGACCCGCGCCAGATACGCAGTATTTT. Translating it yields CASSLKGPAPDTQYF.

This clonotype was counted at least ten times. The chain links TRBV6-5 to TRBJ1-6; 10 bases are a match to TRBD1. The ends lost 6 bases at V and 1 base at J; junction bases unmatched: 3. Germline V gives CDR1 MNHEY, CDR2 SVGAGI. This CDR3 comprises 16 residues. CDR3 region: CASRRTGGSYNSPLHF. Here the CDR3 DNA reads TGTGCCAGCAGACGGACAGGGGGATCCTATAATTCACCCCTCCACTTT.

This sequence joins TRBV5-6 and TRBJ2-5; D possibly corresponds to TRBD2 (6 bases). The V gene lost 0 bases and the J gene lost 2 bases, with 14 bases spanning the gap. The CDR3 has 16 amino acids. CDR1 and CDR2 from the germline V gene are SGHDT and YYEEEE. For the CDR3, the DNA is TGTGCCAGCAGCTTGGTACGGCTAGCGAGTCAAGAGACCCAGTACTTC. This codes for CASSLVRLASQETQYF.

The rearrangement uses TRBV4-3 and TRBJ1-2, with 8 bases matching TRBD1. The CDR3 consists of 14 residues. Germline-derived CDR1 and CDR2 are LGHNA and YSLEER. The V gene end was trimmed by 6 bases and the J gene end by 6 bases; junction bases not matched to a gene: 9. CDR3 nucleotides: TGCGCCAGCAGTCACGCCCAGGGGGCGGATGGCTACACCTTC. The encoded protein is CASSHAQGADGYTF.

CDR3 sequence (DNA): TGCGCCAGCAGCCAAGGTCTCGAAGCCAAAAACATTCAGTACTTC. It is translated as CASSQGLEAKNIQYF. V gene TRBV4-1 combines with J gene TRBJ2-4; D gene unclear. CDR1 is MGHRA, CDR2 YSYEKL, per germline. Deletions cut 1 base from V and 0 bases from J, with 7 bases between. This CDR3 spans 15 amino acids.